The subject of this entry is one TCR beta chain. As processed by the authors: Counts of nucleated cells, estimated from reference gene primer amplification, were obtained. Only in-frame clones appear in the TCRdb table, and some are missing; sequencing was by immunoSEQ multiplex PCR. V, J and clone size were drawn from that table, and D and trimming were deduced from the DNA. The top ten clones hold around 3.1% of a sample with 250,000 or so clones, about 90% of them seen once. This specimen belongs to a study of blood T cell repertoires in COVID-19. Exposed volunteers were people who met a COVID-19 case within 2 weeks before study entry. Germline V lookup: CDR1 SEHNR, CDR2 FQNEAQ (reference sequence). This CDR3 contains 15 residues. V gave up 4 bases and J gave up 5 bases, with 17 bases separating them.

The sequence was obtained from a woman aged 35 to 49 who had been exposed to COVID-19. Sequencing used PBMCs or T cells enriched from blood (not recorded which). The V call is TRBV7-9, the J call TRBJ2-5; the D gene is possibly TRBD1 (6 bases). For the CDR3, the DNA is TGTGCCAGCAGCTCAGACAGGAGTCCGGGGGAGACCCAGTACTTC. Translating it yields CASSSDRSPGETQYF.